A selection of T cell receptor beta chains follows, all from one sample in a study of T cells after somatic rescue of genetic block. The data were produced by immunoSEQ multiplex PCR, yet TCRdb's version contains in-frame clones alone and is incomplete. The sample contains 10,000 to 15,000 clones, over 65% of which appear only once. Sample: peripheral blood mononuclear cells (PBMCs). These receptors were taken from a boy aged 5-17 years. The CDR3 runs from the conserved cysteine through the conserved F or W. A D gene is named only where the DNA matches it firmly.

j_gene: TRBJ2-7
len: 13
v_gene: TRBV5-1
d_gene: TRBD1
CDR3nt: TGCGCCAGCAGCATAGGGACAGGCTACGAGCAGTACTTC
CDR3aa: CASSIGTGYEQYF

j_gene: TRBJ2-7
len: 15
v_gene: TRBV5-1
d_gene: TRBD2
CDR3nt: TGCGCCAGCAGCCCGGAGGGGACTACCTACTACGAGCAGTACTTC
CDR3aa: CASSPEGTTYYEQYF

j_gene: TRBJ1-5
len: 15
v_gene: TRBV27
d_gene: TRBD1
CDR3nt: TGTGCCAGCAGTCATCAGGGGGCATGGAATCAGCCCCAGCATTTT
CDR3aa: CASSHQGAWNQPQHF

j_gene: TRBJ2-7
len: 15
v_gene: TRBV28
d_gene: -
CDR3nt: TGTGCCAGCAGTTCCCCCACAGGGATGGTCTACGAGCAGTACTTC
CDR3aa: CASSSPTGMVYEQYF

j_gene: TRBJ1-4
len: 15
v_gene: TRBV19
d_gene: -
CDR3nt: TGTGCCAGTAGTATAGCGGTTAGCACTAATGAAAAACTGTTTTTT
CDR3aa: CASSIAVSTNEKLFF

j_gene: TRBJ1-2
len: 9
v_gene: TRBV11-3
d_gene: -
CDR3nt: TGTGCCAGCCCGAATGGCTACACCTTC
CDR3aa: CASPNGYTF

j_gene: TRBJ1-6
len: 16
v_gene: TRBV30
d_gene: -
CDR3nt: TGTGCCTGGGCCCTTTACACGAGCTCCTATAATTCACCCCTCCACTTT
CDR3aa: CAWALYTSSYNSPLHF

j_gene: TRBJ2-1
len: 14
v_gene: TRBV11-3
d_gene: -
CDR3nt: TGTGCCAGCAGCTTAGCCAGCCCGCCCAATGAGCAGTTCTTC
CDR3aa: CASSLASPPNEQFF

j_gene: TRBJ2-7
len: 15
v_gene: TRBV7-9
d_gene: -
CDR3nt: TGTGCCAGCAGCTTAGTCCCTCTCATTAGCGACGAGCAGTACTTC
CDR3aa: CASSLVPLISDEQYF

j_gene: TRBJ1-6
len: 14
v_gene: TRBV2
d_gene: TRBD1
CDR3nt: TGTGCCAGCAGTCGGACAGGGCAGAATTCACCCCTCCACTTT
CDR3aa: CASSRTGQNSPLHF

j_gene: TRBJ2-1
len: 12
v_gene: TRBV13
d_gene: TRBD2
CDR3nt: TGTGCCAGCAGTCGACTAGCGGCGGAGCAGTTCTTC
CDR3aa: CASSRLAAEQFF

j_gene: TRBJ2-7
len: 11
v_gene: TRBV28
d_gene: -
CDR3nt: TGTGCCAGCGGATACTCCTACGAGCAGTACTTC
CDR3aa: CASGYSYEQYF

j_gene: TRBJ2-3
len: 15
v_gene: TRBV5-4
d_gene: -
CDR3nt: TGTGCCAGCAGCTTGGATAGCGACCCCACTGATACGCAGTATTTT
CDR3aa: CASSLDSDPTDTQYF

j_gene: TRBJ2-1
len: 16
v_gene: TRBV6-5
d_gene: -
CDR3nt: TGTGCCAGCAGTTACTCGGCTACGGGAGAATTGAATGAGCAGTTCTTC
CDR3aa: CASSYSATGELNEQFF

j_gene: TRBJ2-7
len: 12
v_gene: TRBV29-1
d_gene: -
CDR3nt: TGCAGCGTTTCGTTTACAGGGGAGGGGCAGTACTTC
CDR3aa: CSVSFTGEGQYF